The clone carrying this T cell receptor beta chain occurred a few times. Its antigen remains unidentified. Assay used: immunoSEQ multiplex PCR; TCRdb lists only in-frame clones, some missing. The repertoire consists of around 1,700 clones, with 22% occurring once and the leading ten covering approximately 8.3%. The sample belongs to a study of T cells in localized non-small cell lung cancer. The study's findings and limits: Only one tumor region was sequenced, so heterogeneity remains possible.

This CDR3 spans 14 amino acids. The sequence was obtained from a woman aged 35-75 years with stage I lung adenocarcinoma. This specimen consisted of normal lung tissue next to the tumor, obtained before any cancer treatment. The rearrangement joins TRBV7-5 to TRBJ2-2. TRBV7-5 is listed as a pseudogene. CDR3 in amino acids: CASSFVRETGELFF. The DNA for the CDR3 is TGTGCCAGCAGCTTTGTTAGGGAAACCGGGGAGCTGTTTTTT.